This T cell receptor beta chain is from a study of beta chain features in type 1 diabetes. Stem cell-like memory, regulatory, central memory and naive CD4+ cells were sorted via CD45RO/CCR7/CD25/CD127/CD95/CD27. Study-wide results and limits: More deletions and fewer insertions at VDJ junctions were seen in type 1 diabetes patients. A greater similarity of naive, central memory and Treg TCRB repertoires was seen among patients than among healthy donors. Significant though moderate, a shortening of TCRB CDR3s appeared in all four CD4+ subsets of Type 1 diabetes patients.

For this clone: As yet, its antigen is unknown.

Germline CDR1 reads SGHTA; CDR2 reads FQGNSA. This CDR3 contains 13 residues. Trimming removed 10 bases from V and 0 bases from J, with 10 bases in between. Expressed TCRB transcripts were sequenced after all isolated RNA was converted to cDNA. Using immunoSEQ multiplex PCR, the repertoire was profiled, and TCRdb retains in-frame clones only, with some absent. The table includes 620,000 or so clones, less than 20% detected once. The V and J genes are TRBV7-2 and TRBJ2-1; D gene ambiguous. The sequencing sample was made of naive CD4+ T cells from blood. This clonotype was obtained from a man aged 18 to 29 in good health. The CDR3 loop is CAILSGSYNEQFF. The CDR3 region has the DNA TGTGCCATCCTGTCGGGCTCCTACAATGAGCAGTTCTTC.